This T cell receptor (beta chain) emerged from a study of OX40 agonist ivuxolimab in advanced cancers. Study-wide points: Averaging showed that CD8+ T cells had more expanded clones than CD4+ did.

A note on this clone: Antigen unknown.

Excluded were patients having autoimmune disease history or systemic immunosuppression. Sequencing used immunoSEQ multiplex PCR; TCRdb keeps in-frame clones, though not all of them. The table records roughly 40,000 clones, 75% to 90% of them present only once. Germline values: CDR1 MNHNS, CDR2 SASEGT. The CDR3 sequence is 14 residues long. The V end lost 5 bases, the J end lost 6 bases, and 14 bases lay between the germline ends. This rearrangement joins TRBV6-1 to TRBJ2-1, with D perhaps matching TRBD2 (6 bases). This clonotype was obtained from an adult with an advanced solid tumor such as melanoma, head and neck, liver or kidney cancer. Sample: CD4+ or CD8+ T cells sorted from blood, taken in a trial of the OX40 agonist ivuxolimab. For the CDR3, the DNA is TGTGCCAGCAGTAGACGGACGGAGGGCAATGAGCAGTTCTTC. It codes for CASSRRTEGNEQFF.